Included here is one T cell receptor (beta chain) sequence, with context. V shed 6 bases, J shed 14 bases, and the junction held 7 bases outside the gene matches. Germline V gene lookup returns CDR1 DFQATT and CDR2 SNEGSKA (reference sequence). The CDR3 is 11 amino acids. Some 30,000 T cell genomes (300 ng DNA) went into each PBMC replicate. Under the authors' procedure: Filtering differed for immunoSEQ, which gave only junction sequences without quality scores. Sequencing was performed with immunoSEQ multiplex PCR; in TCRdb, only in-frame clones are kept and a portion is missing. That table gives V, J and clone size, and the DNA gave D and trimming. This table has some 470,000 clones, about 82% appearing once. This sample is part of a study of shared clonotypes between healthy human individuals. Study in general: Donors consisted of a couple of women and three men between 18 and 49.

This clonotype was obtained from a woman aged 40 to 55 in good health. Some clones in this sample may be carry-over from other donors' samples. Material for sequencing was PBMCs. The genes are TRBV20-1 and TRBJ2-4, with TRBD1 identical over 10 bases. This CDR3 reads CSADPGTGEYF. CDR3 in DNA: TGCAGTGCGGATCCCGGGACAGGGGAGTACTTC.